These 8 T cell receptor beta chains came from one sample sequenced in a study of blood T cell repertoires in COVID-19. The method was immunoSEQ multiplex PCR; TCRdb's version includes in-frame clones alone and lacks a portion of them. Among a few hundred thousand clones listed, around 87% were seen once. Sequenced input: PBMCs or T cells enriched from blood (not recorded which). These receptors all stem from a man aged 30-40 years who had been exposed to COVID-19.

The genes are TRBV19 and TRBJ2-2; D is ambiguous. Between the trimmed V and J ends, which lost 2 bases and 4 bases, there was a span of 8 bases. The CDR3 has 14 amino acids. Per germline, CDR1 LNHDA and CDR2 SQIVND (reference sequence). CDR3 DNA: TGTGCCAGTAGTATACAGGCAAGCACCGGGGAGCTGTTTTTT. Translating gives CASSIQASTGELFF.

This clone was seen once. V is TRBV11-2 and J is TRBJ2-1; tentative D call: TRBD1 (6 bases). Trimming cost V 0 bases and J 10 bases, with 10 bases left between them. The CDR3 runs 13 residues. Germline V CDR1 and CDR2: SGHAT, FQNNGV. CDR3 sequence (DNA): TGTGCCAGCAGCTTAGATAGGGACATCGAGCAGTTCTTC. This codes for CASSLDRDIEQFF.

The chain is built from TRBV5-1 and TRBJ2-2; TRBD2 might be the D (6 bases). Germline loops: CDR1 SGHRS, CDR2 YFSETQ. Between the trimmed V and J ends, which lost 5 bases and 1 base, there was a span of 12 bases. The CDR3 sequence is 15 residues long. CDR3 DNA sequence: TGCGCCAGCAGTAAACGGGAGATGAACACCGGGGAGCTGTTTTTT. It specifies CASSKREMNTGELFF.

The gene calls are TRBV6-5 and TRBJ1-2; no firm D call. The CDR3 length is 11 residues. The V gene lost 4 bases and the J gene lost 4 bases, with 4 bases spanning the gap. The germline CDR1 and CDR2 sequences are MNHEY and SVGAGI. The CDR3 bases are TGTGCCAGCAGTTCGTCCTATGGCTACACCTTC. Encoded protein: CASSSSYGYTF.

The chain carries TRBV12-3 or TRBV12-4 and TRBJ1-1; D is possibly TRBD1 (6 bases). V was shortened by 8 bases and J by 7 bases, with 14 bases between the two germline ends. This CDR3 region has 12 residues. CDR3 protein: CASAGTFLEAFF. The CDR3 DNA reads TGTGCCAGCGCCGGGACATTCCTTGAAGCTTTCTTT.

The V gene is TRBV28, the J gene TRBJ1-5; D possibly corresponds to TRBD1 (6 bases). V was clipped by 3 bases and J by 2 bases, with 11 bases between them. Germline lookup yields CDR1 MDHEN and CDR2 SYDVKM. CDR3 length: 15 amino acids. The CDR3 DNA is TGTGCCAGCAGTTTGGGGGGGGCGGGCAATCAGCCCCAGCATTTT. This encodes CASSLGGAGNQPQHF.

The chain recombines TRBV19 with TRBJ2-6; D is undetermined. The CDR3 consists of 14 residues. CDR1 and CDR2 (germline): LNHDA, SQIVND (reference sequence). The V and J ends lost 3 bases and 1 base respectively, with 4 bases between them. The CDR3, as DNA: TGTGCCAGTAGTATCGGGTCTGGGGCCAACGTCCTGACTTTC. This translates into CASSIGSGANVLTF.

V usage is TRBV9 and J usage is TRBJ2-2; unclear D gene. Germline CDR1 is SGDLS and CDR2 is YYNGEE. The CDR3 covers 14 residues. V was shortened by 4 bases and J by 0 bases, with 7 bases between the two germline ends. The CDR3 DNA is TGTGCCAGCAGCTTGACACCGAACACCGGGGAGCTGTTTTTT. This encodes CASSLTPNTGELFF.